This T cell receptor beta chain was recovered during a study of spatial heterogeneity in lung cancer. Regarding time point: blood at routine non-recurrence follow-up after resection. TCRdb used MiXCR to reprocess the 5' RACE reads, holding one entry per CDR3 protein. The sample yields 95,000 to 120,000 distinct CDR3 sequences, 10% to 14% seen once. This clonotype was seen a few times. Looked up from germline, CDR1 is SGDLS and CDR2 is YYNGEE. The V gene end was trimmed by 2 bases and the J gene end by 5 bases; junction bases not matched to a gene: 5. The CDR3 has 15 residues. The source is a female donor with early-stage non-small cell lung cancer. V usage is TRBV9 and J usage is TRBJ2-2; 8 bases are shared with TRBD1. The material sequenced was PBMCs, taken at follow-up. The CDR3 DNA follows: TGTGCCAGCAGCGTCGGACAGGGCGAAACCGGGGAGCTGTTTTTT. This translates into CASSVGQGETGELFF.